This TCR beta chain was sequenced during a study of shared clonotypes between healthy human individuals. Study at large: Sampling drew on donors who were a couple of women and a few men aged 18 to 49.

Free of recent acute infections or vaccinations, the donors were healthy HIV-negative adults. Genomic DNA of every subset was divided equally among multiple immunoSEQ plates. Measured with immunoSEQ multiplex PCR; TCRdb has only the in-frame clones, and not every one. The sample has over 400,000 clones, roughly 80% seen once. The specimen sequenced was PBMCs. The clonotype was recovered from a woman in her 40s in good health. Some clones in this sample may be carry-over from other donors' samples.

This chain's CDR3 is CASSQTSGSYEQYF. The CDR3 region has the DNA TGTGCCAGCAGCCAAACTAGCGGGAGCTACGAGCAGTACTTC. The chain links TRBV4-2 to TRBJ2-7; 11 bases line up with TRBD2. V shed 2 bases, J shed 3 bases, and the junction held 0 bases outside the gene matches. The CDR3 length is 14 residues. CDR1 is LGHNA and CDR2 is YNFKEQ in the germline V gene.